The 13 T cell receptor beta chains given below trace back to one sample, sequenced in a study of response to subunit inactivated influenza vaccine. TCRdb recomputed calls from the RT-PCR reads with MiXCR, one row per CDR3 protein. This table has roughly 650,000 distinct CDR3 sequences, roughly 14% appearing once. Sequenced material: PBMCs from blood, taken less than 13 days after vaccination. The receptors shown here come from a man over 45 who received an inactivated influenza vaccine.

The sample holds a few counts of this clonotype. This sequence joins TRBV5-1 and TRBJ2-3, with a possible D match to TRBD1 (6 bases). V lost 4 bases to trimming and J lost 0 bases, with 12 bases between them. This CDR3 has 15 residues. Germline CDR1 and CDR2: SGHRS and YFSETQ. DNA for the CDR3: TGCGCCAGCAGCACAGGGACAACTAGCACAGATACGCAGTATTTT. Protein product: CASSTGTTSTDTQYF.

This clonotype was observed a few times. In DNA, the CDR3 is TGTGCCAGCAGTGAACAGGGTCGCGATACGCAGTATTTT. Translated: CASSEQGRDTQYF. The J gene is TRBJ2-3, the V gene TRBV2; D may be TRBD1 (5 bases). The germline V gene has CDR1 SNHLY and CDR2 FYNNEI. Trimming cost V 2 bases and J 6 bases, with 9 bases left between them. The CDR3 has 13 residues.

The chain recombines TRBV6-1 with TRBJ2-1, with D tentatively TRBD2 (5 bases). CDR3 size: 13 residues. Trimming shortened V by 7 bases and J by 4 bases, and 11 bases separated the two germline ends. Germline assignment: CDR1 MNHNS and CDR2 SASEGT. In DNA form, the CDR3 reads TGTGCCAGCAATCTCCGGGAATACAATGAGCAGTTCTTC. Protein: CASNLREYNEQFF.

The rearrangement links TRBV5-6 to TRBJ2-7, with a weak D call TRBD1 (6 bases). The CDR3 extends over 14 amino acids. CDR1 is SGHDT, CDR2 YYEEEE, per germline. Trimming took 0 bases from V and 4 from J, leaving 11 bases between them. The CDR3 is CASSLGYRVYEQYF. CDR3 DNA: TGTGCCAGCAGCTTGGGGTACAGGGTGTACGAGCAGTACTTC.

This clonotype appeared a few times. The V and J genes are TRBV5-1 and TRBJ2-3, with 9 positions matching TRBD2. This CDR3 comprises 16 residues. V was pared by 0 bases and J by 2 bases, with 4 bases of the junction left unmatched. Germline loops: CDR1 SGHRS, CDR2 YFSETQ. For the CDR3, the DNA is TGCGCCAGCAGCTTGGCCAGCGGGGGGCCCACAGATACGCAGTATTTT. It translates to CASSLASGGPTDTQYF.

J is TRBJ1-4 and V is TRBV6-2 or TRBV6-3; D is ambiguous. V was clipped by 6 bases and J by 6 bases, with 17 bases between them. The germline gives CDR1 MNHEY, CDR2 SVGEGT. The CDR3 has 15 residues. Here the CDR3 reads CASSDPIGRHEKLFF. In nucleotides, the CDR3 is TGTGCCAGCAGCGACCCGATTGGTCGTCATGAAAAACTGTTTTTT.

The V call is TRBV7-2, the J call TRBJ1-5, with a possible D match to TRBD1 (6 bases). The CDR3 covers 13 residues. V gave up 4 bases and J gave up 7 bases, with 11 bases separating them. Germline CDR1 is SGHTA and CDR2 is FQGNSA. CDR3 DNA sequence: TGTGCCAGCAGCTCCCACAGGGCCCAGCCCCAGCATTTT. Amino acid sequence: CASSSHRAQPQHF.

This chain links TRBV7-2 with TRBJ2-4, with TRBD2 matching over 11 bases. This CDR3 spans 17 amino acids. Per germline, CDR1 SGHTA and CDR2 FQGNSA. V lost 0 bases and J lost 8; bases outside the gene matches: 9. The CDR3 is CASSLASGRAGVDIQYF. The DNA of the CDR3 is TGTGCCAGCAGCTTAGCTAGCGGGAGGGCCGGGGTGGACATTCAGTACTTC.

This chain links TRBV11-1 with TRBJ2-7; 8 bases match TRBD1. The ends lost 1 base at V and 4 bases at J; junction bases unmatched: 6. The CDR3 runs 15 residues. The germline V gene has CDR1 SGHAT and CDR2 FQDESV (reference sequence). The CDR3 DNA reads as TGTGCCAGCAGCTTAGAGTCGGACAGGGAGTACGAGCAGTACTTC. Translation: CASSLESDREYEQYF.

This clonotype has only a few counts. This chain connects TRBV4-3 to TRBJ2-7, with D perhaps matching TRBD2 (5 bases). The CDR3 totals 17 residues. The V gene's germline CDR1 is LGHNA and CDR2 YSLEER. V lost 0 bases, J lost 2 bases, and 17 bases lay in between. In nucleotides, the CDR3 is TGCGCCAGCAGCCAAGACAAAGGCGCGGGTGGCCCCTACGAGCAGTACTTC. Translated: CASSQDKGAGGPYEQYF.

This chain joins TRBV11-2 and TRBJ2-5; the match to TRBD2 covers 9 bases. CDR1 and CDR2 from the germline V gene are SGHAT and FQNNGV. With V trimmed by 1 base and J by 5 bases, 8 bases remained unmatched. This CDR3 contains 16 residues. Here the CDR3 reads CASSLAGGGAGETQYF. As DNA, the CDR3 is TGTGCCAGCAGCTTAGCTGGCGGGGGGGCAGGGGAGACCCAGTACTTC.

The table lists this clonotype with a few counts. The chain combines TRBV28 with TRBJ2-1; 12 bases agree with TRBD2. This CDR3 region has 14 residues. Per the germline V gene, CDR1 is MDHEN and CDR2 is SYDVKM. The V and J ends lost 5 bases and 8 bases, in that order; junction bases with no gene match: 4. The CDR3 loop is CASSLRTSGDEQFF. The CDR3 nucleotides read TGTGCCAGCAGTCTCCGGACTAGCGGGGATGAGCAGTTCTTC. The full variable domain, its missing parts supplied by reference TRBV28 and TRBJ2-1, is DVKVTQSSRYLVKRTGEKVFLECVQDMDHENMFWYRQDPGLGLRLIYFSYDVKMKEKGDIPEGYSVSREKKERFSLILESASTNQTSMYLCASSLRTSGDEQFFGPGTRLTVL.

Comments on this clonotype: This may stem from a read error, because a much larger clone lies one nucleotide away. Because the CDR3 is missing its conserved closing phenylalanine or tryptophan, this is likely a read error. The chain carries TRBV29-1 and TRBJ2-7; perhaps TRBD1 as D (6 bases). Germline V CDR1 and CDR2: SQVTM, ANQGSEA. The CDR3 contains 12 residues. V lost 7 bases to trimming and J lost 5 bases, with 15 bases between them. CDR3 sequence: CSGSDTGNEQYL. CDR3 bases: TGCAGCGGATCCGATACAGGGAACGAGCAGTACTTA.